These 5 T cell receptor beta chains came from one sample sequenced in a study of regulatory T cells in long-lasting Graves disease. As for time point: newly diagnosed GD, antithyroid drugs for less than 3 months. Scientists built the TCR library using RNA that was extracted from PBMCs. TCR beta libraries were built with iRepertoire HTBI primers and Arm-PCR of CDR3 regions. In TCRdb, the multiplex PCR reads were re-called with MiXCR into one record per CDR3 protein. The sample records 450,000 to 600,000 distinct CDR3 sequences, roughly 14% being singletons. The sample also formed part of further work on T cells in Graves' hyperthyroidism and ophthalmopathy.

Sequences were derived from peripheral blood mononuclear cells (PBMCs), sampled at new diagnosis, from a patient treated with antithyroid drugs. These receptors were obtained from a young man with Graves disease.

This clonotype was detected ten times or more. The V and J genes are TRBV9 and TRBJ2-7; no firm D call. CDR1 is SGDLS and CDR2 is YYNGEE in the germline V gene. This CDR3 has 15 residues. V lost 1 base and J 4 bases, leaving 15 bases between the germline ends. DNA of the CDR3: TGTGCCAGCAGCGTAAGTCCTTCACTTCTTTACGAGCAGTACTTC. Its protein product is CASSVSPSLLYEQYF.

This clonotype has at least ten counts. The chain's CDR3 is CSARPGQGIQETQYF. CDR3 coding DNA: TGCAGTGCTAGACCGGGACAGGGGATACAAGAGACCCAGTACTTC. The rearrangement joins TRBV20-1 to TRBJ2-5, with 10 positions matching TRBD1. The CDR3 length is 15 residues. Germline V gives CDR1 DFQATT, CDR2 SNEGSKA (reference sequence). The trim removed 2 bases at V and 2 bases at J, leaving 5 bases unmatched.

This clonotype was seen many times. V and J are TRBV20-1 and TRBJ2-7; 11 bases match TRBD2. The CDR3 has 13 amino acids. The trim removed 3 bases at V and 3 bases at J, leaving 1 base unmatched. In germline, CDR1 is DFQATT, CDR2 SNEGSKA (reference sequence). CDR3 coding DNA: TGCAGTGCTAGCCTAGCGGGAGGCTACGAGCAGTACTTC. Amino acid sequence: CSASLAGGYEQYF.

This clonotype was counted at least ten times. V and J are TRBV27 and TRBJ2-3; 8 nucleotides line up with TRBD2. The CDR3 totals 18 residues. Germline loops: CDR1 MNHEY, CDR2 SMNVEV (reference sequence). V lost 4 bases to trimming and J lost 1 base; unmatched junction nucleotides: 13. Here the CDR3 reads CASSYTGRTSQGTDTQYF. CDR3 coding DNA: TGTGCCAGCAGTTACACCGGACGGACTAGCCAAGGCACAGATACGCAGTATTTT.

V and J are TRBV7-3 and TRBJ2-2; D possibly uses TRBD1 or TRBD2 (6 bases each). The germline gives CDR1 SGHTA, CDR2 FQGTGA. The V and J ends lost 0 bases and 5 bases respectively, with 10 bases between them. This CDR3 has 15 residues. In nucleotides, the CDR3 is TGTGCCAGCAGCTTAACCCCGGGGGCGACCGGGGAGCTGTTTTTT. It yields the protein CASSLTPGATGELFF.